The T cell receptor beta chain under discussion was sequenced for a study of T cell responses to AZD1222 COVID-19 vaccine. Assay used: immunoSEQ multiplex PCR; TCRdb lists only in-frame clones, some missing. The table shows about 96,000 clones, with about 89% occurring only once. General study points: Baseline seropositivity characterized only six AZD1222 recipients. Females made up more of the donors, who were largely white British, and clonal diversity may have come out too low. Unmutated variant regions reportedly attract nearly half of all spike-specific TCRs. CD4 TCRs linked to vaccination spanned spike, dominating at 160-218 and 743-854.

The germline V gene has CDR1 SEHNR and CDR2 FQNEAQ (reference sequence). Trimming removed 5 bases from V and 12 bases from J, with 20 bases in between. This CDR3 comprises 13 residues. For this clone: Its antigen is unknown.

This clonotype was obtained from an adult in good health. This sequence joins TRBV7-9 and TRBJ2-7; maybe TRBD1 (6 bases). Sequenced material: peripheral blood, taken on day 0 of AZD1222 vaccination. The CDR3 DNA sequence: TGTGCCAGCAGCCCAGCCGAAACAGGGTATCTGTACTTC. Residues: CASSPAETGYLYF. The entire variable domain, with the rest obtained from reference TRBV7-9 and TRBJ2-7, is as follows: DTGVSQNPRHKITKRGQNVTFRCDPISEHNRLYWYRQTLGQGPEFLTYFQNEAQLEKSRLLSDRFSAERPKGSFSTLEIQRTEQGDSAMYLCASSPAETGYLYFGPGTRLTVT.